This T cell receptor beta chain was captured in a study of blood T cell repertoires in COVID-19. V lost 3 bases to trimming and J lost 4 bases; unmatched junction nucleotides: 10. The germline CDR1 and CDR2 sequences are SGHNT and YYREEE (reference sequence). The CDR3 has 16 residues. Original processing notes: Amplification of reference gene primers was used by the study to estimate nucleated cell counts. Only in-frame clones appear in the TCRdb table, and some are missing; sequencing was by immunoSEQ multiplex PCR. V and J calls and clone size are copied from that table; D and trimming were computed from the DNA. This table holds about 79,000 clones, 80% to 90% found once.

The genes are TRBV5-4 and TRBJ2-3, with 8 bases identical to TRBD2. This sequence was found in a middle-aged man with active COVID-19. What was sequenced was peripheral blood. The CDR3 loop reads CASSSGTSSYADTQYF. In DNA form, the CDR3 reads TGTGCCAGCAGCTCCGGGACTAGTTCATATGCAGATACGCAGTATTTT.